A single sample gave rise to the 19 T cell receptor beta chains below, sequenced in a study of PD-L1 blockade in urothelial cancer. The data were produced by immunoSEQ multiplex PCR, yet TCRdb's version contains in-frame clones alone and is incomplete. Of more than 85,000 clones listed, roughly nine tenths were seen once; the top ten hold under 0.95%. The sequences come from PBMCs, collected around atezolizumab (anti-PD-L1) treatment. Every receptor here comes from a woman older than 75 with urothelial cancer.

The chain is built from TRBV2 and TRBJ2-1, with D maybe TRBD1 (7 bases). This CDR3 has 15 amino acids. Germline CDR1 SNHLY, CDR2 FYNNEI. V gave up 3 bases and J gave up 5 bases, with 14 bases separating them. CDR3 sequence reads: CASSDSAGGHNEQFF. The CDR3 DNA is TGTGCCAGCAGTGATAGCGCAGGGGGGCACAATGAGCAGTTCTTC.

The V call is TRBV28, the J call TRBJ2-1; 9 bases agree with TRBD1. This CDR3 contains 16 residues. The germline gives CDR1 MDHEN, CDR2 SYDVKM. The V gene end was trimmed by 6 bases and the J gene end by 8 bases; junction bases not matched to a gene: 14. CDR3 amino acids: CASSGLPGQGRDEQFF. Written as DNA, the CDR3 is TGTGCCAGCAGCGGCTTACCGGGACAGGGAAGGGATGAGCAGTTCTTC.

This clone was detected once. The rearrangement links TRBV11-2 to TRBJ2-1, with 7 bases fitting TRBD1. Germline V gives CDR1 SGHAT, CDR2 FQNNGV. CDR3 length: 16 residues. After removal of 2 bases from V and 1 base from J, the junction contained 5 bases not matched to a gene. The CDR3 protein is CASSLRQGRSYNEQFF. The DNA for the CDR3 is TGTGCCAGCAGCTTAAGACAGGGTAGATCCTACAATGAGCAGTTCTTC. Looking up the rest from reference TRBV11-2 and TRBJ2-1 gives the full variable domain: EAGVAQSPRYKIIEKRQSVAFWCNPISGHATLYWYQQILGQGPKLLIQFQNNGVVDDSQLPKDRFSAERLKGVDSTLKIQPAKLEDSAVYLCASSLRQGRSYNEQFFGPGTRLTVL.

This clone was counted once. The V and J genes are TRBV25-1 and TRBJ1-1; D is perhaps TRBD1 (6 bases). Germline V CDR1 and CDR2: MGHDK, SYGVNS. This CDR3 contains 14 residues. Trimming stripped 2 bases from V and 6 bases from J, with 13 bases between. As DNA, the CDR3 is TGTGCCAGCAGTGAAGGTAGGCAGGGGTCTGAAGCTTTCTTT. Its translation is CASSEGRQGSEAFF. Using reference TRBV25-1 and TRBJ1-1 for the parts outside the CDR3, the full variable domain is EADIYQTPRYLVIGTGKKITLECSQTMGHDKMYWYQQDPGMELHLIHYSYGVNSTEKGDLSSESTVSRIRTEHFPLTLESARPSHTSQYLCASSEGRQGSEAFFGQGTRLTVV.

This chain links TRBV16 with TRBJ1-2; D remains ambiguous. In germline, CDR1 is KGHSY, CDR2 FQNENV. The CDR3 covers 16 residues. Trimming removed 4 bases at V and 6 bases at J, with 21 bases between. Here the CDR3 reads CASSPNLRPGENGYTF. CDR3 DNA: TGTGCCAGCAGCCCGAATCTTCGGCCCGGGGAAAATGGCTACACCTTC.

This clone was counted once. The chain combines TRBV19 with TRBJ2-7; 8 nucleotides agree with TRBD1. With V trimmed by 1 base and J by 1 base, 3 bases remained unmatched. This CDR3 contains 15 residues. CDR1 is LNHDA and CDR2 is SQIVND in the germline V gene (reference sequence). CDR3 nucleotides: TGTGCCAGTAGTATAGCAGGGGACAGGTCCTACGAGCAGTACTTC. Residues: CASSIAGDRSYEQYF.

The chain recombines TRBV6-1 with TRBJ1-5; D unresolved. Deletions cut 7 bases from V and 5 bases from J, with 12 bases between. Germline loops: CDR1 MNHNS, CDR2 SASEGT. The CDR3 runs 13 residues. The CDR3 sequence is CASISSGDQPQHF. CDR3 nucleotide sequence: TGTGCCAGCATTTCGAGTGGTGATCAGCCCCAGCATTTT.

V gene TRBV6-6 combines with J gene TRBJ2-1, with 8 bases identical to TRBD2. Germline-derived CDR1 and CDR2 are MNHNY and SVGAGI (reference sequence). V shed 7 bases and J 9 bases; nucleotides not matched to a gene: 8. The CDR3 consists of 13 residues. The CDR3: CASTSGLALEQFF. The CDR3, as DNA: TGTGCCAGCACCTCCGGACTAGCCCTTGAGCAGTTCTTC.

This chain links TRBV9 with TRBJ1-1, with 11 bases fitting TRBD1. The germline CDR1 and CDR2 sequences are SGDLS and YYNGEE. Trimming cost V 3 bases and J 1 base; bases outside gene matches: 8. This CDR3 has 17 residues. CDR3: CASSDPGTGGTNTEAFF. The CDR3 DNA follows: TGTGCCAGCAGCGACCCCGGGACAGGGGGAACGAACACTGAAGCTTTCTTT.

V and J are TRBV7-9 and TRBJ2-5; 11 bases are shared with TRBD1. The CDR3 spans 14 residues. Unmatched junction bases numbered 4, after V lost 5 bases and J lost 5 bases. CDR1 is SEHNR and CDR2 is FQNEAQ in the germline V gene (reference sequence). The CDR3 bases are TGTGCCAGCAGCCCGGACAGGGGGCGGGAGACCCAGTACTTC. Protein: CASSPDRGRETQYF.

In this sample, this clone turned up once. V usage is TRBV6-5 and J usage is TRBJ2-3; 11 nucleotides align to TRBD2. The CDR3 sequence is 16 residues long. The germline V gene encodes CDR1 MNHEY and CDR2 SVGAGI. Trimming took 0 bases from V and 1 from J; bases not matched to a gene: 0. The CDR3 spells CASSYSLAGGTDTQYF. In DNA, the CDR3 is TGTGCCAGCAGTTACTCACTAGCGGGGGGCACAGATACGCAGTATTTT.

The chain has TRBV14 and TRBJ2-5; TRBD2 matches 8 bases. The CDR3 loop spans 13 amino acids. The V segment lost 1 base and the J segment 5 bases; nucleotides outside the gene matches: 0. The germline V gene has CDR1 SGHDN and CDR2 FVKESK. The CDR3 is CASSQGLAETQYF. The CDR3 DNA reads TGTGCCAGCAGCCAAGGACTAGCGGAGACCCAGTACTTC.

The chain links TRBV7-2 to TRBJ1-1; 7 positions agree with TRBD1. Trimming took 6 bases from V and 5 from J; bases not matched to a gene: 15. From germline, CDR1 is SGHTA and CDR2 FQGNSA. This CDR3 region has 16 residues. CDR3 nucleotide sequence: TGTGCCAGCAGACCCAACAGGGGTTATGCGAATACTGAAGCTTTCTTT. This encodes CASRPNRGYANTEAFF.

The chain employs TRBV5-4 and TRBJ2-7; D is possibly TRBD2 (5 bases). Germline CDR1 reads SGHNT; CDR2 reads YYREEE (reference sequence). Trimming cost V 0 bases and J 2 bases, with 6 bases left between them. The CDR3 extends over 13 amino acids. CDR3 loop: CASSLAGTYEQYF. The DNA of the CDR3 is TGTGCCAGCAGCTTGGCGGGAACCTACGAGCAGTACTTC. Looking up the rest from reference TRBV5-4 and TRBJ2-7 gives the full variable domain: ETGVTQSPTHLIKTRGQQVTLRCSSQSGHNTVSWYQQALGQGPQFIFQYYREEENGRGNFPPRFSGLQFPNYSSELNVNALELDDSALYLCASSLAGTYEQYFGPGTRLTVT.

A word on this clone: This specimen includes other DNA sequences encoding the same CDR3. The chain uses TRBV29-1 and TRBJ1-5, with 8 positions matching TRBD1. Germline trimming cut 7 bases from V and 4 bases from J; bases unmatched to any gene: 6. The CDR3 is made up of 13 amino acids. Looked up from germline, CDR1 is SQVTM and CDR2 is ANQGSEA. The CDR3 is CSAGTGGNQPQHF. CDR3 DNA: TGCAGCGCCGGGACAGGAGGGAATCAGCCCCAGCATTTT.

The gene calls are TRBV5-5 and TRBJ1-1; D remains ambiguous. The CDR3 contains 13 residues. Trimming left V 3 bases short and J 1 base short, with 7 bases between. Per the germline V gene, CDR1 is SGHKS and CDR2 is YYEKEE (reference sequence). CDR3 sequence: CASSYTPNTEAFF. The CDR3 DNA reads TGTGCCAGCAGCTACACACCGAACACTGAAGCTTTCTTT.

The chain is built from TRBV5-1 and TRBJ2-7; 10 bases align to TRBD1. This CDR3 is 14 amino acids long. Unmatched junction bases numbered 3, after V lost 4 bases and J lost 2 bases. Germline-derived CDR1 and CDR2 are SGHRS and YFSETQ. CDR3 DNA sequence: TGCGCCAGCAGCCCAGACAGGGGGCCCTACGAGCAGTACTTC. Protein sequence: CASSPDRGPYEQYF.

The rearrangement uses TRBV5-1 and TRBJ2-7; a weak D match, TRBD1 (6 bases). The CDR3 loop spans 14 amino acids. Looked up from germline, CDR1 is SGHRS and CDR2 is YFSETQ. The germline V and J ends were trimmed by 4 bases and 3 bases, with 14 bases remaining between them. DNA for the CDR3: TGCGCCAGCAGCCAGGCCAGGGGCGGCTACGAGCAGTACTTC. It is translated as CASSQARGGYEQYF.

This chain links TRBV19 with TRBJ2-1, with 9 positions matching TRBD2. The junction had 3 bases not matched to a gene; V was cut back by 6 bases and J by 6 bases. The germline CDR1 and CDR2 sequences are LNHDA and SQIVND (reference sequence). The CDR3 totals 13 residues. CDR3 DNA sequence: TGTGCCAGTAGGACTAGCGGAGGCAATGAGCAGTTCTTC. Translated: CASRTSGGNEQFF. Together with reference TRBV19 and TRBJ2-1, the CDR3 gives the full variable domain: DGGITQSPKYLFRKEGQNVTLSCEQNLNHDAMYWYRQDPGQGLRLIYYSQIVNDFQKGDIAEGYSVSREKKESFPLTVTSAQKNPTAFYLCASRTSGGNEQFFGPGTRLTVL.